The entry below describes one TCR beta chain. Its antigen remains unknown. These data come from a study of pediatric ulcerative colitis. Points from the study as a whole: Blood-rectal clonal overlap within each person was significantly higher in ulcerative colitis patients than controls. No controls had the two rectal clonotypes shared by ulcerative colitis patients. Rectal pinch biopsies may have included blood-derived T cells, especially in patients with overt colitis.

One to two pinch biopsies were taken from the rectum during colonoscopy. The assay was run at survey level. Clones were read by immunoSEQ multiplex PCR, and TCRdb kept only the in-frame ones, dropping some. The table shows over 30,000 clones, with around 80% occurring only once. The sample was gut tissue. This receptor was obtained from a boy between 10 and 17 years old with mild ulcerative colitis.

CDR3 loop: CASSASGSRGNTIYF. CDR3 in DNA: TGTGCCAGCAGTGCCTCCGGCAGCAGGGGAAACACCATATATTTT. This chain connects TRBV6-4 to TRBJ1-3; no firm D call. Germline assignment: CDR1 MRHNA and CDR2 SNTAGT. V lost 4 bases to trimming and J lost 4 bases, with 14 bases between them. This CDR3 region has 15 residues.